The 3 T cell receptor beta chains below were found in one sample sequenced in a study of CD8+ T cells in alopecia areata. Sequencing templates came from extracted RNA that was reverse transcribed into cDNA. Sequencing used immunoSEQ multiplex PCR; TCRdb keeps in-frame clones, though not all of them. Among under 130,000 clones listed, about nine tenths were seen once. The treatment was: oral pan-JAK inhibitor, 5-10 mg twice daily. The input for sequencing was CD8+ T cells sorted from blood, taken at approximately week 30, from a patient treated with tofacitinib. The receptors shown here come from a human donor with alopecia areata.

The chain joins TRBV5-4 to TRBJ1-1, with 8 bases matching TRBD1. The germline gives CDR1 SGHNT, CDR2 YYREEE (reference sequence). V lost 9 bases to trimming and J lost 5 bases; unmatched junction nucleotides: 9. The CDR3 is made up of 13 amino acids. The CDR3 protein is CATQGAFRTEAFF. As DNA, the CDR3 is TGTGCCACCCAGGGGGCGTTTCGGACTGAAGCTTTCTTT.

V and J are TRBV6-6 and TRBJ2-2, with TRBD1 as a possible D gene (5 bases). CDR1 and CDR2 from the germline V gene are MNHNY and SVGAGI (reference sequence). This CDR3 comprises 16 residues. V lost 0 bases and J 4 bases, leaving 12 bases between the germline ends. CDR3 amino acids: CASSYSRVASTGELFF. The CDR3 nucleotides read TGTGCCAGCAGTTACTCCAGGGTGGCGTCCACCGGGGAGCTGTTTTTT.

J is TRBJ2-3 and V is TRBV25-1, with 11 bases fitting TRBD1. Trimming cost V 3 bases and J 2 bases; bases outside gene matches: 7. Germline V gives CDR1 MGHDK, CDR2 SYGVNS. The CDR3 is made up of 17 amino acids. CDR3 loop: CASSDSGQGVLTDTQYF. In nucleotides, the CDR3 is TGTGCCAGCAGTGACTCGGGACAGGGGGTGCTCACAGATACGCAGTATTTT. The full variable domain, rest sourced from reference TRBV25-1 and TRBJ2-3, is EADIYQTPRYLVIGTGKKITLECSQTMGHDKMYWYQQDPGMELHLIHYSYGVNSTEKGDLSSESTVSRIRTEHFPLTLESARPSHTSQYLCASSDSGQGVLTDTQYFGPGTRLTVL.